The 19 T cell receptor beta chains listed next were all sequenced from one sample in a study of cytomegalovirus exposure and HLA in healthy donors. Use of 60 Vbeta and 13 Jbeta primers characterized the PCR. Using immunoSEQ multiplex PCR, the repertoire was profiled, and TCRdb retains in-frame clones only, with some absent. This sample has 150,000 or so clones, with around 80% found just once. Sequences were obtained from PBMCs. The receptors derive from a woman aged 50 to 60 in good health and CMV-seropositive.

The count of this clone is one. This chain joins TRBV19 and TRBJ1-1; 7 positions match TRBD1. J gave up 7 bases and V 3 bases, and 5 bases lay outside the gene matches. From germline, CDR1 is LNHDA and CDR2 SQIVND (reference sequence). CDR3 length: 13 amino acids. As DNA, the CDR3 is TGTGCCAGTAGTATTGGGGACAGAAATGAAGCTTTCTTT. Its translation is CASSIGDRNEAFF. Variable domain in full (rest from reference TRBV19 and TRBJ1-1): DGGITQSPKYLFRKEGQNVTLSCEQNLNHDAMYWYRQDPGQGLRLIYYSQIVNDFQKGDIAEGYSVSREKKESFPLTVTSAQKNPTAFYLCASSIGDRNEAFFGQGTRLTVV.

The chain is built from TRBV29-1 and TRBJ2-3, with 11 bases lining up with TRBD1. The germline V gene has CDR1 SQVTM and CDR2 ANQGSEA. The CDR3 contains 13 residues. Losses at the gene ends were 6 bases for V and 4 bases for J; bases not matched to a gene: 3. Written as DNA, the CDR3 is TGCAGCGTCATGGGACAGGGGGCAGATACGCAGTATTTT. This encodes CSVMGQGADTQYF.

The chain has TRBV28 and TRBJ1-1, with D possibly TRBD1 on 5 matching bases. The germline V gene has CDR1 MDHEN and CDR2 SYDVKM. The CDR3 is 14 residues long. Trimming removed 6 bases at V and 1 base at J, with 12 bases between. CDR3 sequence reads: CASRSTARNTEAFF. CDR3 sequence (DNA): TGTGCCAGCAGATCGACAGCACGGAACACTGAAGCTTTCTTT.

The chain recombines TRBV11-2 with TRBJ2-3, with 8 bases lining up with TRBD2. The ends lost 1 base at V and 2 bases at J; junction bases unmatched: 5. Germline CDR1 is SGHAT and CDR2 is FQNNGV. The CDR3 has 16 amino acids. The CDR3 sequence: CASSLVTGGATDTQYF. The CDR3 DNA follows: TGTGCCAGCAGCTTAGTGACGGGGGGGGCCACAGATACGCAGTATTTT.

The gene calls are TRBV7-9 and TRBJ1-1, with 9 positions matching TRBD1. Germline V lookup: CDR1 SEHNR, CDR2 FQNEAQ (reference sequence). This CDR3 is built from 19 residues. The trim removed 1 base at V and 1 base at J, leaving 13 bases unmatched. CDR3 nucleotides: TGTGCCAGCAGCTTAGGGGTTTGGGGACAGGGAGTAAGGAACACTGAAGCTTTCTTT. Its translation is CASSLGVWGQGVRNTEAFF.

CDR3: CASSLSGGLGEQFF. The CDR3 DNA is TGTGCCAGCAGTTTGAGCGGGGGGCTGGGTGAGCAGTTCTTC. The chain links TRBV27 to TRBJ2-1; TRBD2 agrees at 9 bases. The trim removed 3 bases at V and 9 bases at J, leaving 6 bases unmatched. Germline assignment: CDR1 MNHEY and CDR2 SMNVEV (reference sequence). The CDR3 covers 14 residues.

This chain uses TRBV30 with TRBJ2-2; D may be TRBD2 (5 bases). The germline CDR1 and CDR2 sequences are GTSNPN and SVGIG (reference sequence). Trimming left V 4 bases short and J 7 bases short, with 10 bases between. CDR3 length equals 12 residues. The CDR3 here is CAWKLGVGELFF. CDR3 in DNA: TGTGCCTGGAAGTTGGGAGTCGGGGAGCTGTTTTTT.

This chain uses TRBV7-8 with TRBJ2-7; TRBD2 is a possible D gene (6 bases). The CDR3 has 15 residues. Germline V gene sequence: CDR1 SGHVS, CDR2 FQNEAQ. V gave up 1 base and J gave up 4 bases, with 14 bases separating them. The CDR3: CASSLGRVGTYEQYF. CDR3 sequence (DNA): TGTGCCAGCAGCTTAGGGAGGGTTGGAACGTACGAGCAGTACTTC.

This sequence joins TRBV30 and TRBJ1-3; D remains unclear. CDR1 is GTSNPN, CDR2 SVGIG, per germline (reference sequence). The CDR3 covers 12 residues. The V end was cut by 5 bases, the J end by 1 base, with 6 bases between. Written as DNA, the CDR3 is TGTGCCTGGGCACAGTCTGGAAACACCATATATTTT. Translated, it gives CAWAQSGNTIYF.

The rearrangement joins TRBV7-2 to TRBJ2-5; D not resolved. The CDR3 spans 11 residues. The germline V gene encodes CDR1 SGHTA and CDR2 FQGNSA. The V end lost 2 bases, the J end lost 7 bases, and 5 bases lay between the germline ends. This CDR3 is CASSLTGTQYF. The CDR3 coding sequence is TGTGCCAGCAGCTTAACGGGGACCCAGTACTTC.

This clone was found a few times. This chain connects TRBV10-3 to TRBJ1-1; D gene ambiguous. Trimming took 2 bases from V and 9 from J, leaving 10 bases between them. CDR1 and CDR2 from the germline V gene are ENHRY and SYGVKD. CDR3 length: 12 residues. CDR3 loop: CAISEGGSQAFF. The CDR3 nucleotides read TGTGCCATCAGTGAGGGAGGGAGCCAAGCTTTCTTT.

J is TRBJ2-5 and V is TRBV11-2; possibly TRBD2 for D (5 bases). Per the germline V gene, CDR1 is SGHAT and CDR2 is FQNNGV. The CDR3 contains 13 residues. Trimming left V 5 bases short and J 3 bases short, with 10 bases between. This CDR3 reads CASSEPGKETQYF. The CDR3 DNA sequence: TGTGCCAGCAGCGAGCCCGGGAAAGAGACCCAGTACTTC.

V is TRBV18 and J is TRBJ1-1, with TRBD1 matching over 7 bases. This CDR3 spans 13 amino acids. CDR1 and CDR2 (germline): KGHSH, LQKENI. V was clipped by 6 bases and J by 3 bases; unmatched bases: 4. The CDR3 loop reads CASSPTGDTEAFF. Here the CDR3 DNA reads TGTGCCAGCTCTCCTACAGGGGACACTGAAGCTTTCTTT.

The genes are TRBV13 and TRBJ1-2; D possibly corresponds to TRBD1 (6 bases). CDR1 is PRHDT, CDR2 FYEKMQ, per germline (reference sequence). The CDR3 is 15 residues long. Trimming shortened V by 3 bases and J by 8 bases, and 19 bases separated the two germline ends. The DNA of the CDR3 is TGTGCCAGCAGCTTTACAGGGCCCACGGCGGGCGGCTACACCTTC. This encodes CASSFTGPTAGGYTF.

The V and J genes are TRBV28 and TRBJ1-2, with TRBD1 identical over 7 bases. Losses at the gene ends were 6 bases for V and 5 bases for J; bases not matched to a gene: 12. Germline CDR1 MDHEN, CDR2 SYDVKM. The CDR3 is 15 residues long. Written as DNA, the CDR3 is TGTGCCAGCAGGGGGACAGAGCGGACCGTTTATGGCTACACCTTC. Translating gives CASRGTERTVYGYTF.

The CDR3 here is CASSQASGGRRQHTDTQYF. The CDR3 DNA is TGTGCCAGCAGCCAAGCGAGCGGGGGGCGTCGCCAACACACAGATACGCAGTATTTT. This chain connects TRBV4-2 to TRBJ2-3; 9 bases line up with TRBD2. V was clipped by 1 base and J by 2 bases; unmatched bases: 13. The CDR3 totals 19 residues. Germline V gene lookup returns CDR1 LGHNA and CDR2 YNFKEQ.

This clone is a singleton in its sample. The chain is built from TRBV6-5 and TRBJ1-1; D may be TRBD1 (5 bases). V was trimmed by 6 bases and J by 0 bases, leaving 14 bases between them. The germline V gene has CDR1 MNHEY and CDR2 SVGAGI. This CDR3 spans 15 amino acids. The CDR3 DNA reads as TGTGCCAGCAGCCAAGGACATACTATGAACACTGAAGCTTTCTTT. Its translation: CASSQGHTMNTEAFF.

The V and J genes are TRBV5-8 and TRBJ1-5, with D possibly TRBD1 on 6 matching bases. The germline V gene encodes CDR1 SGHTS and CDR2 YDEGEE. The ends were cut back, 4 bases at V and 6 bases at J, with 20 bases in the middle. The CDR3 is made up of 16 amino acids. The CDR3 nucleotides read TGTGCCAGCAGCCCCCGGTTGCAGGGGATCAGTCAGCCCCAGCATTTT. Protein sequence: CASSPRLQGISQPQHF.

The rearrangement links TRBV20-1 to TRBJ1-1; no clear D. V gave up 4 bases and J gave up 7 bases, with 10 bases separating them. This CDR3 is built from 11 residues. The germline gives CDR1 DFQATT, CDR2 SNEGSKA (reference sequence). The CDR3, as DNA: TGCAGTGCTATAGAACAGATTGAAGCTTTCTTT. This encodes CSAIEQIEAFF.